This TCR beta chain was retrieved from a study of CD8+ T cells in alopecia areata. Described treatment: oral pan-JAK inhibitor, 5-10 mg twice daily. cDNA reverse transcribed from extracted RNA served as the sequencing template. The data were produced by immunoSEQ multiplex PCR, yet TCRdb's version contains in-frame clones alone and is incomplete. Altogether some 200,000 clones are present, roughly three fifths being singletons, with the ten largest covering approximately 3.3%. Trimming at V came to 6 bases and at J to 2 bases, leaving 9 bases not matched to a gene. The germline V gene encodes CDR1 SQVTM and CDR2 ANQGSEA. The CDR3 spans 15 residues. A few counts support this clone. Its specificity is not known. Whole-study findings and limits: Persistence of many expanded lesional clones was seen in scalp and blood during tofacitinib. Compared with normal scalp, lesional scalp had higher clonality and more expanded CD8+ clones.

The chain employs TRBV29-1 and TRBJ2-2, with 7 bases matching TRBD1. The specimen comprised CD4+ T cells sorted from blood, sampled at week 4, from a patient treated with tofacitinib. This TCR derives from a human donor with alopecia areata. DNA of the CDR3: TGCAGCGTCGTCCAGGGACAGAGTAACACCGGGGAGCTGTTTTTT. Encoded protein: CSVVQGQSNTGELFF.